The 15 T cell receptor beta chains in this list originate from one sample, sequenced in a study of T cell responses to AZD1222 COVID-19 vaccine. Generated by immunoSEQ multiplex PCR, the TCRdb table keeps only in-frame clones and is missing some. Seen here are over 150,000 clones, 80% to 90% observed once, and the top ten hold 5.5%. The sequencing used peripheral blood, collected on day 0 of MenACWY control vaccination. These receptors came from an adult in good health.

The CDR3, as DNA: TGTGCCAGCAGCAAAGGGACGGAGCAATCTTTATTGTTTTTT. This codes for CASSKGTEQSLLFF. V and J are TRBV11-3 and TRBJ1-4, with a tentative D call TRBD1 (5 bases). Trimming took off 5 bases at V and 15 bases at J, with 22 bases between the two ends. The CDR3 contains 14 residues. CDR1 and CDR2 (germline): SGHNT, YENEEA.

In this sample, this clone turned up a few times. This chain uses TRBV6-5 with TRBJ1-5, with D uncertain. The CDR3 totals 16 residues. Germline V CDR1 and CDR2: MNHEY, SVGAGI. The V end was cut by 4 bases, the J end by 1 base, with 14 bases between. The DNA of the CDR3 is TGTGCCAGCAGTTCCTTGTCTAGGAGGAGCAATCAGCCCCAGCATTTT. It translates to CASSSLSRRSNQPQHF.

The chain is built from TRBV5-8 and TRBJ1-2; 7 bases line up with TRBD1. This CDR3 comprises 13 residues. The V gene end was trimmed by 4 bases and the J gene end by 5 bases; junction bases not matched to a gene: 5. Germline CDR1 SGHTS, CDR2 YDEGEE. The CDR3 loop is CASSPDRDYGYTF. DNA of the CDR3: TGTGCCAGCAGCCCAGACAGGGATTATGGCTACACCTTC.

This clone came up a few times. CDR3 protein: CASSQVDRSYGYTF. CDR3 nucleotides: TGCGCCAGCAGCCAAGTGGACAGGTCCTATGGCTACACCTTC. The chain has TRBV4-1 and TRBJ1-2; 7 bases are a match to TRBD1. Trimming removed 1 base from V and 4 bases from J; junction bases left unmatched: 3. Germline V lookup: CDR1 MGHRA, CDR2 YSYEKL. The CDR3 totals 14 residues.

V gene TRBV5-6 combines with J gene TRBJ1-6, with D unresolved. In germline, CDR1 is SGHDT, CDR2 YYEEEE. V lost 1 base and J lost 10, with 12 bases in between. CDR3 length: 14 amino acids. The CDR3 here is CASSLNRLGSPLHF. The CDR3 region has the DNA TGTGCCAGCAGCTTGAATAGGTTGGGCTCACCCCTCCACTTT.

The CDR3 sequence is CASSLGTGGNGYTF. In DNA form, the CDR3 reads TGTGCCAGCAGCTTGGGGACAGGGGGCAATGGCTACACCTTC. The chain employs TRBV7-3 and TRBJ1-2; 12 positions agree with TRBD1. The CDR3 consists of 14 residues. Germline trimming cut 3 bases from V and 6 bases from J; bases unmatched to any gene: 2. Germline assignment: CDR1 SGHTA and CDR2 FQGTGA.

The chain recombines TRBV7-9 with TRBJ2-5, with D unclear. The germline V gene encodes CDR1 SEHNR and CDR2 FQNEAQ (reference sequence). This CDR3 spans 14 amino acids. The ends were cut back, 5 bases at V and 1 base at J, with 11 bases in the middle. CDR3 bases: TGTGCCAGCAGCCCCCGGGCTCTCCAAGAGACCCAGTACTTC. It encodes CASSPRALQETQYF.

This clone was seen a handful of times. The V gene is TRBV24-1, the J gene TRBJ2-1; 7 bases are a match to TRBD1. Unmatched junction bases numbered 13, after V lost 9 bases and J lost 0 bases. The V gene's germline CDR1 is KGHDR and CDR2 SFDVKD. This CDR3 is 17 amino acids long. The CDR3 loop is CATSSAGGTNSYNEQFF. CDR3 sequence (DNA): TGTGCCACCTCCTCCGCAGGGGGTACAAACTCCTACAATGAGCAGTTCTTC.

V usage is TRBV20-1 and J usage is TRBJ2-5, with 8 bases matching TRBD2. This CDR3 contains 13 residues. V lost 3 bases to trimming and J lost 5 bases; unmatched junction nucleotides: 5. The germline CDR1 and CDR2 sequences are DFQATT and SNEGSKA (reference sequence). The CDR3 reads CSASGTRVETQYF. CDR3 in DNA: TGCAGTGCTAGTGGGACTAGGGTGGAGACCCAGTACTTC.

The table lists this clone with a count of one. This chain uses TRBV29-1 with TRBJ2-2, with D perhaps assigned TRBD1 or TRBD2 (5 bases each). CDR3 length: 12 amino acids. From germline, CDR1 is SQVTM and CDR2 ANQGSEA. Deletions cut 7 bases from V and 5 bases from J, with 11 bases between. The CDR3 coding sequence is TGCAGCGCCGTTTGGGGGACCGGGGAGCTGTTTTTT. Amino acid sequence: CSAVWGTGELFF.

V gene TRBV24-1 combines with J gene TRBJ1-2, with D unclear. With 4 bases removed from V and 7 bases from J, the gap between germline ends came to 15 bases. The CDR3 has 14 residues. Germline lookup yields CDR1 KGHDR and CDR2 SFDVKD. CDR3 region: CATSETGPGGGYTF. CDR3 coding DNA: TGTGCCACCAGTGAGACTGGGCCGGGAGGTGGCTACACCTTC.

This chain uses TRBV10-3 with TRBJ1-1; 11 bases match TRBD1. J gave up 3 bases and V 10 bases, and 13 bases lay outside the gene matches. Germline assignment: CDR1 ENHRY and CDR2 SYGVKD. This CDR3 has 16 amino acids. The CDR3 is CATSGTGGLKDTEAFF. The CDR3 bases are TGTGCCACCTCCGGGACAGGGGGATTGAAGGACACTGAAGCTTTCTTT.

V is TRBV19 and J is TRBJ2-5; 7 bases line up with TRBD1. With V trimmed by 5 bases and J by 5 bases, 8 bases remained unmatched. CDR3 size: 14 residues. The germline CDR1 and CDR2 sequences are LNHDA and SQIVND (reference sequence). The CDR3 coding sequence is TGTGCCAGTAGTGTAACAGGGGAGTTTGAGACCCAGTACTTC. Residues: CASSVTGEFETQYF.

The V call is TRBV11-2, the J call TRBJ1-1; D is perhaps TRBD1 (5 bases). Germline V gene lookup returns CDR1 SGHAT and CDR2 FQNNGV. V lost 2 bases, J lost 4 bases, and 14 bases lay in between. This CDR3 has 15 amino acids. This CDR3 is CASSLIRGTSTEAFF. CDR3 in DNA: TGTGCCAGCAGCTTAATCCGGGGGACGAGCACTGAAGCTTTCTTT.

The chain carries TRBV4-1 and TRBJ1-4; D is unresolved. The CDR3 length is 13 residues. Trimming shortened V by 4 bases and J by 8 bases, and 11 bases separated the two germline ends. CDR1 is MGHRA and CDR2 is YSYEKL in the germline V gene. This CDR3 reads CASSLNRQEKLFF. DNA of the CDR3: TGCGCCAGCAGCCTCAACAGACAAGAAAAACTGTTTTTT.